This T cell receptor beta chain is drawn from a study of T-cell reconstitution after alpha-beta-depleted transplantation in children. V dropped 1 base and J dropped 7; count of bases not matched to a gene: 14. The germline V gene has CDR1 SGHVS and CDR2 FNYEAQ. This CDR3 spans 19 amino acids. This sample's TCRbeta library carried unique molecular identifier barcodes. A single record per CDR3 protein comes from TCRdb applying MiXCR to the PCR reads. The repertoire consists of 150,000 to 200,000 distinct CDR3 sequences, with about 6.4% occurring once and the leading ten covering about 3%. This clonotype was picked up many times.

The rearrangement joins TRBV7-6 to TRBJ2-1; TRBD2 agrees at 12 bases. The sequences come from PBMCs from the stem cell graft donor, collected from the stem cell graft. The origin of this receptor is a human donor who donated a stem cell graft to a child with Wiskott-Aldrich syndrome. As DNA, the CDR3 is TGTGCCAGCAGCTTAGAACCTGGGCCTAGCGGGAGGGCCTGGAATGAGCAGTTCTTC. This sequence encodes CASSLEPGPSGRAWNEQFF.